This TCR beta chain emerged from a study of blood T cell repertoires in COVID-19 (dated by TCRdb to 2018 to 2021). Regarding the research as a whole: Samples covering the acute and convalescent phases of COVID-19 were provided by collaborators in the United States, Italy and Spain. The prospective study material was composed of cDNA or gDNA derived from T cells, B-cell-depleted T cells, or PBMCs. Deeply sampled blood TCRbeta repertoires from subjects exposed to, actively infected with, or recovered from COVID-19 were included in the dataset. The repertoires were released in a freely available public database meant as a resource for research on the immune response to SARS-CoV-2. Samples were obtained from the ongoing ImmuneRACE study (first 160 participants) and from 1,200 or so subjects provided by 6 global collaborators. The sample metadata nearly always contained a de-identified subject ID, COVID-19 status, age in years and sex. Where HLA class I and class II types were available, the types were taken from metadata supplied by the sample provider, not from assay-based typing. The paper's findings and limits, for the study overall: The quantity of clinical and demographic metadata differed by source and by participant and was supplied without curation.

In regard to this clone: Which antigen it targets is not known. Per-base quality was not reported, and no clone a single base away is much larger than it.

TCRbeta CDR3 regions were amplified from genomic DNA using the immunoSEQ Assay, a bias-controlled multiplex PCR. In the original analysis: Nucleated cell counts per sample were estimated from amplification of reference gene primers within the assay. To quantify the absolute abundance of each unique TCRbeta CDR3 rearrangement, sequence reads were collapsed and filtered. For each sample, productive Simpson clonality was calculated as the square root of Simpson's diversity index over productive rearrangements. TCRdb took over this immuneACCESS table, retaining in-frame rearrangements with V and J assigned. Such tables are incomplete; in checked studies, under half of the missing clones stem from an unresolved V gene, and the remainder is unexplained. That table gives V, J and clone size, and the DNA gave D and trimming. This sample gives 380,000 or so clones in total; roughly 86% of them show up just once. In total, the top ten clones hold 1% to 1.5% of the sample.

The CDR3 contains 15 residues, cysteine and phenylalanine counted. Here the CDR3 DNA is all that survives: 45 bases in frame from base 1. Relative to germline, V is missing 7 bases and J is missing 4 bases, with 8 bases of the junction outside any gene match. From a lookup of the germline V gene, CDR1 and CDR2 are MNHEY and SVGAGI. In the prospective study, participants were 18 to 89 years old, resided in about two dozen geographic areas of the United States, and were enrolled through a virtual design. Cohort assignment in the prospective study relied on participant-reported clinical history from a screening survey and a study questionnaire. ImmuneRACE Cohort 3 recovered participants were defined by two consecutive negative NP/OP PCR tests, healthcare professional clearance, or symptom resolution. Each participant in the prospective study had whole blood, serum and a nasopharyngeal or oropharyngeal swab collected by mobile phlebotomists. Participants in the prospective study had the option to provide additional blood draws and questionnaires over a 2-month period. Before DNA extraction, blood samples from the prospective study were shipped at room temperature or frozen.

The sequence was collected from a man aged 25 to 40 who had recovered from COVID-19. The chain is encoded by TRBV6-5 joined to TRBJ1-4, with TRBD1 matching 8 junction bases. The sequencing input was PBMCs or T cells enriched from blood (not recorded which). The nucleotide sequence is TGTGCCAGCACAACCACGGGACAGGTTAATGAAAAACTGTTTTTT. Translation gives CASTTTGQVNEKLFF.